This T cell receptor (beta chain) derives from a study of post-analysis software for immune sequencing data. Prepared libraries of TCR beta cDNA carried unique molecular identifiers. TCRdb recomputed calls from the PCR reads with MiXCR, one row per CDR3 protein. The sample yields 650,000 to 850,000 distinct CDR3 sequences, roughly 50% seen once. Whole-study findings and limits: Elevated frequency relative to controls characterized several TRBV segments in patients, TRBV5-6, TRBV5-1 and TRBV20-1 among them.

Comment on this clonotype: Its antigen remains unknown.

V lost 2 bases to trimming and J lost 8 bases; unmatched junction nucleotides: 8. The CDR3 has 14 residues. From germline, CDR1 is KGHSH and CDR2 LQKENI. The chain couples TRBV18 to TRBJ1-2; TRBD1 matches 7 bases. Sequencing input: blood. This receptor was identified in a girl aged 5-17 years with multiple sclerosis. The CDR3 DNA is TGTGCCAGCTCACCAGAGACAGGGTTCGGCGGCTACACCTTC. Encoded protein: CASSPETGFGGYTF. Looking up the rest from reference TRBV18 and TRBJ1-2 gives the full variable domain: NAGVMQNPRHLVRRRGQEARLRCSPMKGHSHVYWYRQLPEEGLKFMVYLQKENIIDESGMPKERFSAEFPKEGPSILRIQQVVRGDSAAYFCASSPETGFGGYTFGSGTRLTVV.